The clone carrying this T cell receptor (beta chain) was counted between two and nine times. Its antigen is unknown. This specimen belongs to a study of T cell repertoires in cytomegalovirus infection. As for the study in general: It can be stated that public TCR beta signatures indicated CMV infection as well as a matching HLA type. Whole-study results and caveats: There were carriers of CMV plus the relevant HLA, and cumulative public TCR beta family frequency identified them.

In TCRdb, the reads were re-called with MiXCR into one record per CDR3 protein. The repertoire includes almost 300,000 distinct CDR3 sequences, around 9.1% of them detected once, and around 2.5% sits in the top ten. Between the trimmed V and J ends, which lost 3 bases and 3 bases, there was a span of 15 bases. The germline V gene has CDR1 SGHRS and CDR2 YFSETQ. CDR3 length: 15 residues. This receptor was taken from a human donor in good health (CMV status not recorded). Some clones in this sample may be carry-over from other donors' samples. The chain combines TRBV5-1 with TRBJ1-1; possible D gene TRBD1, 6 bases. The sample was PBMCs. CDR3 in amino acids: CASSWGGRVDTEAFF. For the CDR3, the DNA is TGCGCCAGCAGCTGGGGGGGGCGCGTGGACACTGAAGCTTTCTTT.